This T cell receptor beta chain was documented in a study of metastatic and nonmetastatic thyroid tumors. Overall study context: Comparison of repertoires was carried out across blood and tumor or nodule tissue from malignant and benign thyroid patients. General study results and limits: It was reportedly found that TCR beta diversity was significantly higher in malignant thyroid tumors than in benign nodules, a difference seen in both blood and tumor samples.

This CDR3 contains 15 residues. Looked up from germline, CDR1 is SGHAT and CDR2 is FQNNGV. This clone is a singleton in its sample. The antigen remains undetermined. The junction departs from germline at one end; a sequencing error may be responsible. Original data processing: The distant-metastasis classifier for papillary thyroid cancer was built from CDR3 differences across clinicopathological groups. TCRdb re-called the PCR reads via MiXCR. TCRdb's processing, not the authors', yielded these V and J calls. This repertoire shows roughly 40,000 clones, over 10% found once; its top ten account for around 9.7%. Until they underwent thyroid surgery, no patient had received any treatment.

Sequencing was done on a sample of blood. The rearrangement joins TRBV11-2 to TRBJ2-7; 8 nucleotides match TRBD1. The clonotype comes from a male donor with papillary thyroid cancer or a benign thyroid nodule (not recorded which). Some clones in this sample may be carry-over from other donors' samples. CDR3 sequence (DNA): TGTGCCATCAGCCCCGGGACAGGTTGTAGTTACGAGCAGTACTTC. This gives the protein CAISPGTGCSYEQYF.